The 9 T cell receptor beta chains in this list originate from one sample, sequenced in a study of shared clonotypes between healthy human individuals. Sequencing was performed with immunoSEQ multiplex PCR; in TCRdb, only in-frame clones are kept and a portion is missing. The data contain about 680,000 clones, under 95% of them singletons. CD45RO-negative, CCR7-selected cells formed the naive CD8 fraction, which excluded terminally differentiated effector memory CD45RA+ cells. The sequencing sample was made of naive CD8+ T cells sorted from blood. The receptors stem from a man under 40 in good health.

The chain recombines TRBV6-1 with TRBJ2-7; 14 positions agree with TRBD2. The V gene's germline CDR1 is MNHNS and CDR2 SASEGT. The ends lost 5 bases at V and 6 bases at J; junction bases unmatched: 3. The CDR3 totals 14 residues. The CDR3 spells CASSTGLAGVEQYF. The CDR3 DNA sequence: TGTGCCAGCAGTACGGGACTAGCGGGAGTCGAGCAGTACTTC.

This chain links TRBV19 with TRBJ2-1; 14 bases map to TRBD2. Germline CDR1 reads LNHDA; CDR2 reads SQIVND (reference sequence). The trim removed 6 bases at V and 6 bases at J, leaving 7 bases unmatched. The CDR3 totals 16 residues. CDR3 sequence reads: CASSALGLAGVNEQFF. The CDR3 DNA is TGTGCCAGTAGCGCCCTGGGACTAGCGGGAGTCAATGAGCAGTTCTTC.

The chain is built from TRBV11-2 and TRBJ2-7; TRBD2 matches at 11 bases. With 0 bases clipped from V and 7 bases from J, the junction kept 5 bases outside the gene matches. Germline assignment: CDR1 SGHAT and CDR2 FQNNGV. The CDR3 totals 15 residues. The DNA for the CDR3 is TGTGCCAGCAGCTTAGACCTAGCGGGAGGACGTGAGCAGTACTTC. Translation gives CASSLDLAGGREQYF.

The J gene is TRBJ2-7, the V gene TRBV4-1, with D possibly TRBD1 on 5 matching bases. Per germline, CDR1 MGHRA and CDR2 YSYEKL. The CDR3 length is 15 residues. Trimming stripped 2 bases from V and 2 bases from J, with 13 bases between. The CDR3 DNA reads TGCGCCAGCAGCCAAACAGACAGTTTTGCCTACGAGCAGTACTTC. This codes for CASSQTDSFAYEQYF.

The rearrangement uses TRBV27 and TRBJ2-7; TRBD1 aligns across 7 bases. This CDR3 is built from 15 residues. The junction had 7 bases not matched to a gene; V was cut back by 5 bases and J by 0 bases. Germline-derived CDR1 and CDR2 are MNHEY and SMNVEV (reference sequence). The CDR3 DNA is TGTGCCAGCAGTGTGGGACAGAGAAGCTCCTACGAGCAGTACTTC. As protein: CASSVGQRSSYEQYF.

The rearrangement uses TRBV9 and TRBJ2-2, with TRBD2 identical over 9 bases. V trimming: 4 bases; J trimming: 5 bases; junction bases outside the gene matches: 12. Germline CDR1 SGDLS, CDR2 YYNGEE. The CDR3 has 17 residues. CDR3 loop: CASSPEVAGEVTGELFF. CDR3 DNA sequence: TGTGCCAGCAGCCCAGAGGTAGCGGGAGAAGTTACCGGGGAGCTGTTTTTT. Variable domain in full (rest from reference TRBV9 and TRBJ2-2): DSGVTQTPKHLITATGQRVTLRCSPRSGDLSVYWYQQSLDQGLQFLIQYYNGEERAKGNILERFSAQQFPDLHSELNLSSLELGDSALYFCASSPEVAGEVTGELFFGEGSRLTVL.

The gene calls are TRBV15 and TRBJ2-7, with 7 bases aligning to TRBD2. Germline V gene sequence: CDR1 LNHNV, CDR2 YYDKDF (reference sequence). This CDR3 spans 13 amino acids. V gave up 11 bases and J gave up 0 bases; unmatched junction bases: 7. The DNA of the CDR3 is TGTGCCTCCGGGGGAGGGAACTCCTACGAGCAGTACTTC. Its protein is CASGGGNSYEQYF.

Details on this clone: Additional DNA sequences in this sample encode the identical CDR3. V gene TRBV30 combines with J gene TRBJ2-7, with a possible D match to TRBD2 (5 bases). The CDR3 loop spans 13 amino acids. Deletions cut 0 bases from V and 4 bases from J, with 10 bases between. The germline gives CDR1 GTSNPN, CDR2 SVGIG (reference sequence). CDR3 protein: CAWSVGRAYEQYF. The CDR3 DNA sequence: TGTGCCTGGAGTGTAGGGCGGGCTTACGAGCAGTACTTC.

The V gene is TRBV27, the J gene TRBJ2-1; D is possibly TRBD2 (6 bases). This CDR3 has 14 residues. Germline loops: CDR1 MNHEY, CDR2 SMNVEV (reference sequence). V was cut by 11 bases and J by 2 bases, with 16 bases left in between. CDR3 DNA sequence: TGTGCCTCCTCCCTAGCGCACCCCTACAATGAGCAGTTCTTC. Its protein product is CASSLAHPYNEQFF.